The 24 T cell receptor beta chains in this list originate from one sample, sequenced in a study of early T cells in non-severe SARS-CoV-2 infection. From the 5' RACE reads, TCRdb called clonotypes with MiXCR, one entry per CDR3 protein. The sample includes 54,000 or so distinct CDR3 sequences, around 5.6% of them seen just once. Sequencing was carried out using whole blood. The receptors stem from an adult who was a healthcare worker with PCR-confirmed SARS-CoV-2 infection or an uninfected control (not recorded which).

The sample holds many counts of this clonotype. This chain links TRBV7-2 with TRBJ1-5; 10 bases fit TRBD1. Germline CDR1 and CDR2: SGHTA and FQGNSA. The CDR3 sequence is 15 residues long. V shed 3 bases, J shed 7 bases, and the junction held 6 bases outside the gene matches. CDR3 sequence: CASSFDRGRRQPQHF. The CDR3 DNA sequence: TGTGCCAGCAGCTTCGACAGGGGGCGAAGACAGCCCCAGCATTTT. The variable domain in full, with the rest retrieved from reference TRBV7-2 and TRBJ1-5, is GAGVSQSPSNKVTEKGKDVELRCDPISGHTALYWYRQSLGQGLEFLIYFQGNSAPDKSGLPSDRFSAERTGGSVSTLTIQRTQQEDSAVYLCASSFDRGRRQPQHFGDGTRLSIL.

The V gene is TRBV12-3 or TRBV12-4, the J gene TRBJ1-2, with D maybe TRBD1 (6 bases). The ends were cut back, 5 bases at V and 7 bases at J, with 8 bases in the middle. CDR3 size: 11 residues. The CDR3 protein is CASSQGTGYTF. CDR3 nucleotides: TGTGCCAGCAGTCAGGGGACTGGCTACACCTTC.

The J gene is TRBJ1-1, the V gene TRBV20-1; TRBD1 matches 9 bases. The CDR3 has 14 amino acids. Trimming took 5 bases from V and 5 from J; bases not matched to a gene: 9. Germline V gene sequence: CDR1 DFQATT, CDR2 SNEGSKA (reference sequence). The CDR3 DNA follows: TGCAGTGCTGGGACAGGGAGGAAGGGGACTGAAGCTTTCTTT. Amino acid sequence: CSAGTGRKGTEAFF.

This clonotype was counted many times. The rearrangement uses TRBV7-9 and TRBJ1-3; D call uncertain. The germline V gene has CDR1 SEHNR and CDR2 FQNEAQ (reference sequence). Trimming pared 2 bases from V and 0 bases from J, leaving 8 bases between. There are 15 residues in the CDR3. The CDR3 region has the DNA TGTGCCAGCAGCTTATCCGGGGACTCTGGAAACACCATATATTTT. It codes for CASSLSGDSGNTIYF.

The chain employs TRBV18 and TRBJ1-1; no clear D gene. The CDR3 is made up of 14 amino acids. Per the germline V gene, CDR1 is KGHSH and CDR2 is LQKENI. Trimming took off 4 bases at V and 6 bases at J, with 15 bases between the two ends. The CDR3 is CASSQFSPGAEAFF. CDR3 DNA: TGTGCCAGCTCACAATTCTCGCCCGGGGCTGAAGCTTTCTTT.

This clonotype was seen many times. V usage is TRBV3-1 and J usage is TRBJ2-7, with 9 bases aligning to TRBD1. The germline gives CDR1 LGHDT, CDR2 YNNKEL (reference sequence). The V segment lost 4 bases and the J segment 4 bases; nucleotides outside the gene matches: 2. The CDR3 contains 13 residues. The CDR3 here is CASSPTGGYEQYF. The CDR3 region has the DNA TGTGCCAGCAGCCCGACAGGGGGGTACGAGCAGTACTTC.

There are many counts of this clonotype. The V and J genes are TRBV9 and TRBJ2-2; no firm D call. The V gene lost 4 bases and the J gene lost 4 bases, with 8 bases spanning the gap. Per germline, CDR1 SGDLS and CDR2 YYNGEE. The CDR3 totals 13 residues. The CDR3 DNA follows: TGTGCCAGCAGCCGCTCCTCCACCGGGGAGCTGTTTTTT. It encodes CASSRSSTGELFF.

The gene calls are TRBV7-8 and TRBJ2-1, with 9 positions matching TRBD2. In germline, CDR1 is SGHVS, CDR2 FQNEAQ. The V segment lost 2 bases and the J segment 10 bases; nucleotides outside the gene matches: 12. This CDR3 region has 16 residues. The CDR3 loop is CASSLLTGTSSEEQFF. The CDR3, as DNA: TGTGCCAGCAGCTTATTAACCGGGACTAGCAGCGAGGAGCAGTTCTTC.

Regarding this clonotype: This sequence may be a read error, since a much larger clone differs from it by one base. The J gene is TRBJ1-3, the V gene TRBV6-6; the D is unclear. The germline gives CDR1 MNHNY, CDR2 SVGAGI (reference sequence). The CDR3 is 16 amino acids. V dropped 4 bases and J dropped 0 bases, with 13 bases sitting between them. The CDR3 DNA follows: TGTGCCAGCAGTTCGGGGAGTATCCTCTCTGGAAACACCATATATTTT. It translates to CASSSGSILSGNTIYF.

This clonotype was seen at least ten times. The CDR3 loop is CSARSAYFTDTQYF. Here the CDR3 DNA reads TGCAGTGCTAGGTCAGCGTATTTCACAGATACGCAGTATTTT. The chain couples TRBV20-1 to TRBJ2-3; no clear D. Deletions cut 3 bases from V and 2 bases from J, with 12 bases between. Germline-derived CDR1 and CDR2 are DFQATT and SNEGSKA (reference sequence). The CDR3 contains 14 residues.

This chain joins TRBV9 and TRBJ2-1; TRBD2 matches 14 bases. The germline V gene has CDR1 SGDLS and CDR2 YYNGEE. This CDR3 is built from 17 residues. V shed 4 bases, J shed 6 bases, and the junction held 9 bases outside the gene matches. CDR3 coding DNA: TGTGCCAGCAGCATCGGACTAGCGGGGGGCCGGCGCAATGAGCAGTTCTTC. Its translation is CASSIGLAGGRRNEQFF.

This clonotype has a count of ten or more. The V and J genes are TRBV6-5 and TRBJ2-5; D may correspond to TRBD1 or TRBD2 (6 bases each). The V gene lost 0 bases and the J gene lost 6 bases, with 11 bases spanning the gap. The CDR3 sequence is 14 residues long. Germline V CDR1 and CDR2: MNHEY, SVGAGI. CDR3 coding DNA: TGTGCCAGCAGTTACTCGGGGGGCGGCAAGACCCAGTACTTC. Protein sequence: CASSYSGGGKTQYF.

This clonotype was recorded a few times. The genes are TRBV5-1 and TRBJ2-7, with a possible D match to TRBD1 (5 bases). Between the trimmed V and J ends, which lost 4 bases and 3 bases, there was a span of 14 bases. Looked up from germline, CDR1 is SGHRS and CDR2 is YFSETQ. The CDR3 sequence is 14 residues long. The CDR3, as DNA: TGCGCCAGCAGCCTGCAGGGCCTCGTCTACGAGCAGTACTTC. Its translation: CASSLQGLVYEQYF.

The chain is built from TRBV27 and TRBJ2-3; the D is unclear. The CDR3 sequence is 12 residues long. CDR1 is MNHEY and CDR2 is SMNVEV in the germline V gene (reference sequence). Trimming stripped 5 bases from V and 10 bases from J, with 13 bases between. The CDR3 loop reads CASSPRTESQYF. In nucleotides, the CDR3 is TGTGCCAGCAGTCCCCGGACGGAATCGCAGTATTTT.

The chain uses TRBV7-2 and TRBJ1-1, with D perhaps matching TRBD1 (6 bases). CDR1 SGHTA and CDR2 FQGNSA come from the germline V gene. V was pared by 1 base and J by 5 bases, with 14 bases between. CDR3 size: 15 residues. The CDR3 protein is CASSLVGGHGTEAFF. DNA for the CDR3: TGTGCCAGCAGCTTAGTGGGGGGGCACGGGACTGAAGCTTTCTTT.

This clonotype has a count of ten or more. The rearrangement uses TRBV6-6 and TRBJ1-5; 8 bases align to TRBD1. The V gene's germline CDR1 is MNHNY and CDR2 SVGAGI (reference sequence). V trimming: 1 base; J trimming: 5 bases; junction bases outside the gene matches: 4. The CDR3 totals 15 residues. The CDR3 nucleotides are TGTGCCAGCAGTTACTTAACAGGGGGAGATCAGCCCCAGCATTTT. Protein: CASSYLTGGDQPQHF.

The table lists this clonotype with many counts. The chain recombines TRBV6-2 or TRBV6-3 with TRBJ1-5; perhaps TRBD1 as D (5 bases). V was shortened by 5 bases and J by 1 base, with 12 bases between the two germline ends. CDR3 length: 15 residues. The V gene's germline CDR1 is MNHEY and CDR2 SVGEGT. The CDR3 loop reads CASSGGGGSNQPQHF. The CDR3 nucleotides read TGTGCCAGCAGTGGGGGGGGAGGGAGCAATCAGCCCCAGCATTTT.

This clonotype was seen repeatedly, ten times or more. The gene calls are TRBV27 and TRBJ1-1; 8 bases fit TRBD1. V shed 6 bases, J shed 7 bases, and the junction held 10 bases outside the gene matches. The CDR3 sequence is 14 residues long. Germline lookup yields CDR1 MNHEY and CDR2 SMNVEV (reference sequence). In nucleotides, the CDR3 is TGTGCCAGCAGCCCTACTCAGGGGGCGGGTGAAGCTTTCTTT. Amino acid sequence: CASSPTQGAGEAFF.

This clonotype was observed a handful of times. The chain couples TRBV29-1 to TRBJ2-5; D may be TRBD1 or TRBD2 (5 bases each). V was trimmed by 5 bases and J by 2 bases, leaving 9 bases between them. CDR1 and CDR2 from the germline V gene are SQVTM and ANQGSEA. CDR3 length: 12 amino acids. The CDR3 protein is CSVRDGQETQYF. CDR3 nucleotides: TGCAGCGTTCGGGACGGGCAAGAGACCCAGTACTTC.

This clonotype was counted ten times or more. V is TRBV6-6 and J is TRBJ2-7; D perhaps matches TRBD1 (6 bases). The germline CDR1 and CDR2 sequences are MNHNY and SVGAGI (reference sequence). This CDR3 region has 14 residues. Trimming pared 4 bases from V and 2 bases from J, leaving 12 bases between. DNA of the CDR3: TGTGCCAGCAGTTCCGACAGGCTAGCCTACGAGCAGTACTTC. Residues: CASSSDRLAYEQYF.

There are many counts of this clonotype. The chain joins TRBV5-1 to TRBJ2-7, with 7 nucleotides matching TRBD2. The CDR3 runs 14 residues. V shed 2 bases and J 2 bases; nucleotides not matched to a gene: 4. CDR1 and CDR2 from the germline V gene are SGHRS and YFSETQ. CDR3 in amino acids: CASSLTSATYEQYF. The CDR3 nucleotides read TGCGCCAGCAGCTTAACTAGCGCAACCTACGAGCAGTACTTC.

This clonotype came up many times. This chain uses TRBV20-1 with TRBJ2-7; 11 nucleotides line up with TRBD1. The CDR3 has 14 residues. Germline assignment: CDR1 DFQATT and CDR2 SNEGSKA (reference sequence). V dropped 6 bases and J dropped 9; count of bases not matched to a gene: 13. For the CDR3, the DNA is TGCAGTGCACGGGGACAGGGGGAGATGAGTGGGCAGTACTTC. Translation gives CSARGQGEMSGQYF.

This clonotype was recorded many times. This chain joins TRBV30 and TRBJ2-3, with D perhaps matching TRBD1 or TRBD2 (5 bases each). The germline V gene encodes CDR1 GTSNPN and CDR2 SVGIG (reference sequence). This CDR3 comprises 15 residues. Trimming shortened V by 8 bases and J by 8 bases, and 26 bases separated the two germline ends. The CDR3 DNA reads TGTGCCCTGGAGACCTTTGCAGGGAGAGTCGGTACGCAGTATTTT. Protein product: CALETFAGRVGTQYF.

Many counts were recorded for this clonotype. This chain joins TRBV2 and TRBJ2-1, with TRBD1 matching over 7 bases. The V gene end was trimmed by 5 bases and the J gene end by 2 bases; junction bases not matched to a gene: 6. The CDR3 runs to 15 residues. The germline V gene encodes CDR1 SNHLY and CDR2 FYNNEI. The CDR3 DNA follows: TGTGCCAGCAGTTCTACCACAGGGGCCTACAATGAGCAGTTCTTC. Protein: CASSSTTGAYNEQFF.